This record looks at one T cell receptor (beta chain) sequence and its context. The antigen this receptor binds is unknown. It has no much larger one-base neighbor in the sample; base qualities were not kept. Whole blood was collected in K2EDTA tubes by collaborating institutions according to the institutions' own protocols. For TCRbeta analysis, collaborator samples were shipped as frozen whole blood, as isolated PBMCs, or as DNA extracted from either sample type. The sample comes from a study of blood T cell repertoires in COVID-19 (dated by TCRdb to 2020 to 2022). For the study in its entirety: Collaborator samples came from the United States, Italy and Spain and covered acute and convalescent phases of COVID-19. The prospective study material was composed of cDNA or gDNA derived from T cells, B-cell-depleted T cells, or PBMCs. The dataset comprised deeply sampled blood TCRbeta repertoires from subjects exposed to, actively infected with, or recovered from COVID-19. The repertoires were released in a freely available public database meant as a resource for research on the immune response to SARS-CoV-2. The samples were drawn from the first 160 participants of the ongoing ImmuneRACE study and from 1,254 subjects provided by 6 global collaborators. The sample metadata nearly always contained a de-identified subject ID, COVID-19 status, age in years and sex. Where available, HLA class I and class II types were taken from metadata supplied by the sample provider and were not determined by assay-based typing.

Study-wide findings and limitations: Clinical and demographic metadata were provided uncurated, with the amount varying by source and participant.

Deletion took 0 bases off V and 5 bases off J, with a span of 25 bases between the germline ends. There are 19 amino acids in the CDR3, from cysteine to phenylalanine inclusive. The CDR3 DNA has 57 bases and is translated from base 1. The germline V gene specifies KGHSH as CDR1 and LQKENI as CDR2. TCRbeta CDR3 regions were amplified from genomic DNA using the immunoSEQ Assay, a bias-controlled multiplex PCR. On the study's bioinformatics: Nucleated cell counts per sample were estimated from amplification of reference gene primers within the assay. To quantify the absolute abundance of each unique TCRbeta CDR3 rearrangement, sequence reads were collapsed and filtered. For each sample, productive Simpson clonality was calculated by taking the square root of Simpson's diversity index across productive rearrangements. TCRdb's version of the immuneACCESS table is confined to in-frame rearrangements and falls short of the full clone set. An unresolved V gene accounts for under half of the shortfall where checked; the remainder is of unknown origin. That table is the source of V, J and clone size, and D and trimming were worked out from the DNA. Present in this sample are around 150,000 clones, about nine tenths of which were seen just once. The top ten clones comprise about 4.1% of the sample.

The TCR sequence derives from an older woman with active or convalescent COVID-19. The chain uses TRBV18 and TRBJ2-5; the D gene is perhaps TRBD1, on 6 matching bases. Sequencing was carried out using peripheral blood. The CDR3 protein is CASSPPSTRTARGEETQYF. The nucleotide sequence is TGTGCCAGCTCACCACCTTCAACCCGGACAGCCCGGGGTGAGGAGACCCAGTACTTC.